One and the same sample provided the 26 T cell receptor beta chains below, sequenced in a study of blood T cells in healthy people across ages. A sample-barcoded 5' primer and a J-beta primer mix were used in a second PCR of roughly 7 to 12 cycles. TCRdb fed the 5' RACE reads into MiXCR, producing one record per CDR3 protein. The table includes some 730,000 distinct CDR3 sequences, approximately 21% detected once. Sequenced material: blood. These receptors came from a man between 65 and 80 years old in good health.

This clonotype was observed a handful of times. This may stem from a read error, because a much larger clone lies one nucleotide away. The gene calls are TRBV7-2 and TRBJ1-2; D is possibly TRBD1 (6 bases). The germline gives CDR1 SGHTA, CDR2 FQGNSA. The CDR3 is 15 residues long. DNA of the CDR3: TGTGCCAGCAGATTAGGCTCACAGGGCGGCTATGGCTACACCTTC. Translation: CASRLGSQGGYGYTF. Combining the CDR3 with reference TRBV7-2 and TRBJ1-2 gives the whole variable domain GAGVSQSPSNKVTEKGKDVELRCDPISGHTALYWYRQSLGQGLEFLIYFQGNSAPDKSGLPSDRFSAERTGGSVSTLTIQRTQQEDSAVYLCASRLGSQGGYGYTFGSGTRLTVV.

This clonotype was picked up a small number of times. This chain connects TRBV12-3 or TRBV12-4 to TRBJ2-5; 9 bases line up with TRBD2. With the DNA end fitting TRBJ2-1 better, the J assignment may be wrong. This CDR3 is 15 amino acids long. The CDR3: CASSADGLAGDEQFF. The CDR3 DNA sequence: TGTGCCAGCAGTGCCGACGGTTTAGCGGGAGACGAGCAGTTCTTC.

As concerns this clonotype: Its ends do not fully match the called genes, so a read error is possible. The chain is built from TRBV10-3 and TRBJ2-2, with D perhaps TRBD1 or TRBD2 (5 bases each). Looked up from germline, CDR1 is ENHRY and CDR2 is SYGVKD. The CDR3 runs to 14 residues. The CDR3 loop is CAISESPDTGELLF. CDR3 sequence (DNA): TGTGCCATCAGTGAGAGCCCGGACACCGGGGAGCTGCTTTTT.

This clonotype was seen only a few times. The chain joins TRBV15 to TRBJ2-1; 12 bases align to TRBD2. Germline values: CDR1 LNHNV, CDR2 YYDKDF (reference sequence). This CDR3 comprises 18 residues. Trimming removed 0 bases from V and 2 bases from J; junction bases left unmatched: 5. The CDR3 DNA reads TGTGCCACCAGCAGAGATCCAAGACTAGCGGGGGCCTACAATGAGCAGTTCTTC. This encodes CATSRDPRLAGAYNEQFF.

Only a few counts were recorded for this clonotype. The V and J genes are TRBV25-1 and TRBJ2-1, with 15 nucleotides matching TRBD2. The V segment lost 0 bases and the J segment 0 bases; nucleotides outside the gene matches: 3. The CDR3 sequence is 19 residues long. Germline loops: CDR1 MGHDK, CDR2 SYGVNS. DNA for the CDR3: TGTGCCAGCAGTGAATACGGGACTAGCGGGGGGAACTCCTACAATGAGCAGTTCTTC. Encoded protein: CASSEYGTSGGNSYNEQFF.

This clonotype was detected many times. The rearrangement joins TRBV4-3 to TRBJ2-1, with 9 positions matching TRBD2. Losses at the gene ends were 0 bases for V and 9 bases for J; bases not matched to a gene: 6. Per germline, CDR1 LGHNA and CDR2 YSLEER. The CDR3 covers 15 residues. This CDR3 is CASSQDRLAGLEQFF. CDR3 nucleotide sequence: TGCGCCAGCAGCCAAGATAGGCTAGCGGGACTTGAGCAGTTCTTC.

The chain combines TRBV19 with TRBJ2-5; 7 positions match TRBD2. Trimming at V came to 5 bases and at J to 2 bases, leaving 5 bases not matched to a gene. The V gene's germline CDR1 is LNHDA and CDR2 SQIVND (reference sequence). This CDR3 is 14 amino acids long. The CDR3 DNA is TGTGCCAGTAGTTTCTGGGGAGGGCAAGAGACCCAGTACTTC. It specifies CASSFWGGQETQYF.

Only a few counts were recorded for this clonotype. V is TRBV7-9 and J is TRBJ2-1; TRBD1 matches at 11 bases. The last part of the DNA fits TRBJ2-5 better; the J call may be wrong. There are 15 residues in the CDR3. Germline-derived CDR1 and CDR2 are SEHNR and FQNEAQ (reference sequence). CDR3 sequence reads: CASSSGQGARETQYF. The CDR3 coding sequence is TGTGCCAGCAGCTCTGGACAGGGGGCGCGAGAGACCCAGTACTTC.

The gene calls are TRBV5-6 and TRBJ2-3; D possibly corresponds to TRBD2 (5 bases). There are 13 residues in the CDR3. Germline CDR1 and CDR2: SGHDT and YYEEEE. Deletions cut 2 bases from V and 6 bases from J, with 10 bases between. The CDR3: CASSFLIADTQYF. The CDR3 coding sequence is TGTGCCAGCAGCTTCTTAATAGCGGATACGCAGTATTTT.

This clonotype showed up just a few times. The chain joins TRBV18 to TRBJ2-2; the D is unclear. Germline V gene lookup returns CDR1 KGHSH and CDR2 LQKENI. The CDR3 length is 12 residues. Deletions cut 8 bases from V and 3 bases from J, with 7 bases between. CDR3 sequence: CASPSYTGELFF. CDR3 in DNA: TGTGCCAGCCCGTCCTACACCGGGGAGCTGTTTTTT.

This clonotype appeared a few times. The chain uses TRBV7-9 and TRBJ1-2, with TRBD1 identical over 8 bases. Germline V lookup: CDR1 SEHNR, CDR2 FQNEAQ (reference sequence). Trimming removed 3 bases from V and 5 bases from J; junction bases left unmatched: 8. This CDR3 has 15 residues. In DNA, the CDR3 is TGTGCCAGCAGCTTTCCCCAGGGGGCGCGTTATGGCTACACCTTC. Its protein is CASSFPQGARYGYTF.

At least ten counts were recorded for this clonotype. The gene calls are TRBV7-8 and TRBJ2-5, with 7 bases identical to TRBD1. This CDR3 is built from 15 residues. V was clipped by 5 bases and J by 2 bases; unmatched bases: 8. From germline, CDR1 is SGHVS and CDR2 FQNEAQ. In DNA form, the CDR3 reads TGTGCCAGCAGCGGTTCTAGGACAGGTCAAGAGACCCAGTACTTC. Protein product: CASSGSRTGQETQYF.

CDR3 region: CASSVDGGGNTIYF. CDR3 nucleotide sequence: TGTGCCAGCAGCGTAGATGGCGGTGGAAACACCATATATTTT. The chain is built from TRBV9 and TRBJ1-3, with no clear D. Trimming shortened V by 0 bases and J by 3 bases, and 7 bases separated the two germline ends. The CDR3 consists of 14 residues. Germline V gene sequence: CDR1 SGDLS, CDR2 YYNGEE.

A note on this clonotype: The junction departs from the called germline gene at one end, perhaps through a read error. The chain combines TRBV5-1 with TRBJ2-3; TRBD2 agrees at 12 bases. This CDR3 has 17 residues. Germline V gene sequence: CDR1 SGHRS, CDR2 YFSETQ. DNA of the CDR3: TGCGCCAGCAGCTTACGGACTAGCGGGACTAGCACAAATACGCAGTATTTT. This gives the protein CASSLRTSGTSTNTQYF.

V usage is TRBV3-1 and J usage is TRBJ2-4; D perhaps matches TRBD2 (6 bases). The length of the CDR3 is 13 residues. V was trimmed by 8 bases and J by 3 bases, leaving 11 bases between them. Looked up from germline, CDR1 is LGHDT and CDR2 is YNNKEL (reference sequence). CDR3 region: CASRRDGKNIQYF. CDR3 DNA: TGTGCCAGCCGGAGGGACGGCAAAAACATTCAGTACTTC.

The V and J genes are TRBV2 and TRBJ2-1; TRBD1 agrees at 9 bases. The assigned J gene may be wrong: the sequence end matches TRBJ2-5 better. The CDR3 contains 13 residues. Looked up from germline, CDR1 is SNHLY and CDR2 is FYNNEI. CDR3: CAIKTGQGETQYF. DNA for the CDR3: TGTGCCATCAAGACGGGACAGGGAGAGACCCAGTACTTC.

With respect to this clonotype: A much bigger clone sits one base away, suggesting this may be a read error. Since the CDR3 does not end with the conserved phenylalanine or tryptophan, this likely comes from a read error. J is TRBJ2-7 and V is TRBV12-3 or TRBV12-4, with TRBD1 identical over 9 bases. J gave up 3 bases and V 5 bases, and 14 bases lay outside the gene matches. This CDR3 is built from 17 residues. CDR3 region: CASSPLGQGVESYEQYS. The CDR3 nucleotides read TGTGCCAGCAGTCCGCTGGGACAGGGAGTTGAAAGCTACGAGCAGTACTCC.

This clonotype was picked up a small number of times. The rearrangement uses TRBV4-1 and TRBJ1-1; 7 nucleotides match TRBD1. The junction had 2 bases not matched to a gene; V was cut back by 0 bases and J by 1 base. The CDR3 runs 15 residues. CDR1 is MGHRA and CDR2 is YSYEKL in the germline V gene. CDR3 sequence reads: CASSQDDRANTEAFF. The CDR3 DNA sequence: TGCGCCAGCAGCCAAGATGACAGGGCGAACACTGAAGCTTTCTTT.

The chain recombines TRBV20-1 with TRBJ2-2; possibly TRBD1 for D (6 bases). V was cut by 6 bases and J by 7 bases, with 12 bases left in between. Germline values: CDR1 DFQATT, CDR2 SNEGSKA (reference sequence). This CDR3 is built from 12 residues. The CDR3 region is CSATTGFGELFF. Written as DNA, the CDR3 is TGCAGTGCAACGACAGGTTTCGGGGAGCTGTTTTTT.

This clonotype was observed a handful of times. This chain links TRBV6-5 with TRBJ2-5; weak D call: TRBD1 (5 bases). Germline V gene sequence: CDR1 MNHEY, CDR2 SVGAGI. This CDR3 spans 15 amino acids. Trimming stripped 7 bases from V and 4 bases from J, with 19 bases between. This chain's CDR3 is CASIPGQGQGETQYF. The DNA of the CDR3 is TGTGCCAGCATCCCCGGTCAGGGCCAAGGAGAGACCCAGTACTTC.

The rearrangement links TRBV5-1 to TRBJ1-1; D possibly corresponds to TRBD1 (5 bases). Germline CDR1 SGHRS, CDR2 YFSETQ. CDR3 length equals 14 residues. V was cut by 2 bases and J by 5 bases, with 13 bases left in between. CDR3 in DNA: TGCGCCAGCAGCTTTTATGGAAGGGGTACTGAAGCTTTCTTT. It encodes CASSFYGRGTEAFF.

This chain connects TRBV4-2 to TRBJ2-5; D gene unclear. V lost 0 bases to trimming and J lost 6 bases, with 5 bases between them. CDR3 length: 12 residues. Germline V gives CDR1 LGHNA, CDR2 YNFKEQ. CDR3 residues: CASSQDMQTQYF. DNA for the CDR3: TGTGCCAGCAGCCAAGATATGCAGACCCAGTACTTC.

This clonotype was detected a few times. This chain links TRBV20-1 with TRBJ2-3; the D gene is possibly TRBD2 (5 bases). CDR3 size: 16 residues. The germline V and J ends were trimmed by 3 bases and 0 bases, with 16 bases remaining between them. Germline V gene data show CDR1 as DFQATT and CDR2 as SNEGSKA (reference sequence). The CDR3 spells CSASALAFQSTDTQYF. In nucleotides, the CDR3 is TGCAGTGCTAGTGCCTTAGCGTTTCAGAGCACAGATACGCAGTATTTT.

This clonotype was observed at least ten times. DNA of the CDR3: TGTGCCAGCAGTCTTGGTCGAAGGGCGGTGAACACTGAAGCTTTCTTT. Translating it yields CASSLGRRAVNTEAFF. This chain connects TRBV12-3 or TRBV12-4 to TRBJ1-1; D is ambiguous. There are 16 residues in the CDR3. V was clipped by 5 bases and J by 0 bases, with 16 bases between them.

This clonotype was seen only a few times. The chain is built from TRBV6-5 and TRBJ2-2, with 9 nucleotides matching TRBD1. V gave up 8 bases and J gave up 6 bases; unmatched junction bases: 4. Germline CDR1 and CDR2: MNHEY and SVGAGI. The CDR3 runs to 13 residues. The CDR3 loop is CASRTGVAGELFF. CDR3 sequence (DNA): TGTGCCAGCCGGACAGGGGTGGCCGGGGAGCTGTTTTTT.

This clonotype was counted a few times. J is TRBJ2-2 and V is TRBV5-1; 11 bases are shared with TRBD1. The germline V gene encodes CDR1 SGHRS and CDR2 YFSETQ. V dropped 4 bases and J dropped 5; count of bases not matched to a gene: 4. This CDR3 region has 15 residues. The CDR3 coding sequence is TGCGCCAGCAGCCGGGACAGGGGGTTTACCGGGGAGCTGTTTTTT. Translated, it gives CASSRDRGFTGELFF.